This entry lists 10 T cell receptor beta chains sequenced from one sample in a study of control samples from healthy donors and cancer patients. Here immunoSEQ multiplex PCR was the method, and the copy in TCRdb shows in-frame clones only, minus some. The profile shows some 99,000 clones, around nine tenths of them singletons. The sequencing sample was made of blood. These receptor sequences come from a woman aged 45 to 65 in good health.

The chain recombines TRBV6-2 or TRBV6-3 with TRBJ1-2; D gene ambiguous. Germline CDR1 MNHEY, CDR2 SVGEGT. Trimming shortened V by 3 bases and J by 4 bases, and 15 bases separated the two germline ends. The CDR3 length is 15 residues. The CDR3 sequence is CASSYTPGRAYGYTF. DNA of the CDR3: TGTGCCAGCAGTTATACACCGGGCCGTGCCTATGGCTACACCTTC.

The CDR3 nucleotides read TGTGCCAGCAGCTTGGGGATCGGCAGCCACACCTATGGCTACACCTTC. This sequence encodes CASSLGIGSHTYGYTF. This chain links TRBV5-8 with TRBJ1-2; D is unclear. Germline lookup yields CDR1 SGHTS and CDR2 YDEGEE. The CDR3 totals 16 residues. The germline V and J ends were trimmed by 0 bases and 4 bases, with 16 bases remaining between them.

The chain links TRBV29-1 to TRBJ2-1; TRBD2 agrees at 8 bases. V shed 6 bases, J shed 2 bases, and the junction held 12 bases outside the gene matches. There are 16 residues in the CDR3. Germline V CDR1 and CDR2: SQVTM, ANQGSEA. In DNA form, the CDR3 reads TGCAGCGTATCGATAGCGGGAATGGAGACCTACAATGAGCAGTTCTTC. This sequence encodes CSVSIAGMETYNEQFF.

The rearrangement joins TRBV6-6 to TRBJ1-1; D remains ambiguous. Germline values: CDR1 MNHNY, CDR2 SVGAGI (reference sequence). There are 10 residues in the CDR3. Trimming pared 2 bases from V and 5 bases from J, leaving 0 bases between. The CDR3 is CASSYTEAFF. The CDR3 DNA follows: TGTGCCAGCAGTTACACTGAAGCTTTCTTT.

This chain links TRBV2 with TRBJ2-1; the match to TRBD1 covers 9 bases. The trim removed 5 bases at V and 8 bases at J, leaving 4 bases unmatched. This CDR3 is built from 13 residues. Germline V CDR1 and CDR2: SNHLY, FYNNEI. CDR3 residues: CASSRDREDEQFF. DNA for the CDR3: TGTGCCAGCAGTAGGGACAGGGAGGATGAGCAGTTCTTC.

In this sample, this clone turned up once. The chain is built from TRBV5-6 and TRBJ1-6; the D is unclear. This CDR3 is built from 14 residues. CDR1 and CDR2 (germline): SGHDT, YYEEEE. V was shortened by 2 bases and J by 9 bases, with 12 bases between the two germline ends. The CDR3 loop is CASSLRQLGSPLHF. CDR3 in DNA: TGTGCCAGCAGCTTACGCCAACTAGGTTCACCCCTCCACTTT.

Here the CDR3 reads CASSRQAPGLPYEQYV. In nucleotides, the CDR3 is TGTGCCAGCAGCCGTCAGGCTCCGGGACTTCCCTACGAGCAGTACGTC. The chain is built from TRBV6-2 or TRBV6-3 and TRBJ2-7, with D tentatively TRBD2 (6 bases). The germline V gene has CDR1 MNHEY and CDR2 SVGEGT. The CDR3 extends over 16 amino acids. V lost 6 bases and J 2 bases, leaving 20 bases between the germline ends.

This clone appeared a single time. The V gene is TRBV13, the J gene TRBJ2-3; 7 nucleotides line up with TRBD2. V lost 2 bases, J lost 5 bases, and 7 bases stayed unmatched. CDR1 is PRHDT and CDR2 is FYEKMQ in the germline V gene (reference sequence). The CDR3 is 15 amino acids. CDR3 nucleotides: TGTGCCAGCAGCTTACTCGGGGAGGGTGGAGATACGCAGTATTTT. Translating it yields CASSLLGEGGDTQYF.

The CDR3 sequence is CASSFGTWNEQFF. The CDR3 nucleotides read TGTGCCAGCAGTTTCGGGACTTGGAATGAGCAGTTCTTC. The V gene is TRBV12-3 or TRBV12-4, the J gene TRBJ2-1, with a weak D call TRBD2 (6 bases). The CDR3 spans 13 residues. Deletions cut 3 bases from V and 7 bases from J, with 10 bases between.

The chain employs TRBV4-1 and TRBJ2-1; 15 bases match TRBD2. Germline V gene lookup returns CDR1 MGHRA and CDR2 YSYEKL. With V trimmed by 4 bases and J by 6 bases, 7 bases remained unmatched. The CDR3 covers 17 residues. This CDR3 is CASSPLGLAGGFNEQFF. Here the CDR3 DNA reads TGCGCCAGCAGCCCCCTCGGACTAGCGGGGGGGTTCAATGAGCAGTTCTTC.